This TCR beta chain was recovered during a study of blood T cell dynamics during melanoma immunotherapy. CDR3 size: 13 residues. V was cut by 0 bases and J by 7 bases, with 12 bases left in between. CDR1 and CDR2 (germline): GTSNPN, SVGIG (reference sequence). As for time point: pre-treatment baseline. At 12 weeks after first infusion, RECIST 1.1 defined response for most patients. Some clones are missing from TCRdb's copy, which holds only in-frame ones; the method was immunoSEQ multiplex PCR. The sample gives some 6,300 clones, over 70% of which show up once; more than 35% is in the top ten. The source was blood, collected from a patient treated with checkpoint blockade. The clonotype comes from a human donor with melanoma. Some clones in this sample may be carry-over from other donors' samples. V is TRBV30 and J is TRBJ2-5; no clear D gene. The CDR3 loop is CAWSVPSLGTQYF. The CDR3 DNA follows: TGTGCCTGGAGTGTCCCCTCCCTGGGGACCCAGTACTTC.